The rows below give T cell receptor beta chains drawn from one sample of a study of T cell responses to AZD1222 COVID-19 vaccine. Profiling relied on immunoSEQ multiplex PCR, and the TCRdb table lists in-frame clones only, not all of them. Of about 130,000 clones detected, roughly nine tenths appear once; the ten largest clones hold about 9.5%. The specimen comprised peripheral blood, sampled 28 days after the second AZD1222 dose. The receptors were sampled from an adult who received the AZD1222 COVID-19 vaccine. Both conserved end residues are part of each CDR3. The D gene is left open where the match is weak. Rows give clone size only sometimes, using once, few, many, or a class for an expanded clone.

TRBV6-2/TRBV6-3	.	TRBJ2-7	TRBD1	TGTGCCAGCAGTTACCGGTCCGGGACAGGGCGATCGCAGTACTTC	CASSYRSGTGRSQYF
TRBV11-3	once	TRBJ1-1	.	TGTGCCAGCAGCTATCGGATGAACACTGAAGCTTTCTTT	CASSYRMNTEAFF
TRBV2	.	TRBJ2-5	.	TGTGCCAGCAGCCAAGTGGCAGGGAAAGAGACCCAGTACTTC	CASSQVAGKETQYF
TRBV4-1	.	TRBJ2-1	TRBD1	TGCGCCAGCAGCCCCGGACAGGGGATCCACAATGAGCAGTTCTTC	CASSPGQGIHNEQFF
TRBV24-1	few	TRBJ2-2	TRBD1	TGTGCCACCAGTGACCAGACAGGGGGGAGGACCGGGGAGCTGTTTTTT	CATSDQTGGRTGELFF
TRBV5-6	.	TRBJ1-1	.	TGTGCCAGCAGCTTGAATTCCCCGAGGACTGAAGCTTTCTTT	CASSLNSPRTEAFF
TRBV20-1	.	TRBJ2-1	TRBD2	TGCAGTGCTAGTGTAGCGGGAGGATATATAAATGAGCAGTTCTTC	CSASVAGGYINEQFF
TRBV9	few	TRBJ1-5	.	TGTGCCAGCAGCTCCCATTCGGGCATGGATCAGCCCCAGCATTTT	CASSSHSGMDQPQHF
TRBV11-2	.	TRBJ1-6	.	TGTGCCAGCAGCTGGGGCGGGACGGTTAATTCACCCCTCCACTTT	CASSWGGTVNSPLHF
TRBV4-1	.	TRBJ2-5	TRBD2	TGCGCCAGCAGCCAAGATCCGGGGAGGGAAAAGACCCAGTACTTC	CASSQDPGREKTQYF
TRBV18	.	TRBJ2-2	.	TGTGCCAGCTCACCAGAAGGGGCCGGGGAGCTGTTTTTT	CASSPEGAGELFF
TRBV6-6	.	TRBJ2-7	.	TGTGCCAGCAGGCCCGGGACGGTCTACGAGCAGTACTTC	CASRPGTVYEQYF
TRBV6-2/TRBV6-3	.	TRBJ1-5	TRBD1	TGTGCCAGCAGTTACTCCAGGGGGCAGCCCCAGCATTTT	CASSYSRGQPQHF
TRBV28	.	TRBJ2-7	TRBD2	TGTGCCAGCAGTTTATCGGGACTAGCAGTCGACTTC	CASSLSGLAVDF
TRBV7-2	.	TRBJ1-2	.	TGTGCCAGCAGCTTAGAGGTCAGATCTTCTTCTAACTATGGCTACACCTTC	CASSLEVRSSSNYGYTF
TRBV6-2/TRBV6-3	.	TRBJ2-3	TRBD2	TGTGCCAGCAGTTACTCTACGCGGGGGGTGGACACAGATACGCAGTATTTT	CASSYSTRGVDTDTQYF
TRBV2	once	TRBJ1-1	.	TGTGCCAGCAGTCCCCAGCTGAACACTGAAGCTTTCTTT	CASSPQLNTEAFF
TRBV27	.	TRBJ1-1	.	TGTGCCAGCAGTCCTCCCCTCGCTACGGGGAACACTGAAGCTTTCTTT	CASSPPLATGNTEAFF
TRBV4-3	.	TRBJ2-7	.	TGCGCCAGCAGCCAAGATCCCCCCTACGAGCAGTACTTC	CASSQDPPYEQYF
TRBV7-9	.	TRBJ1-2	.	TGTGCCAGCAGCCCTGACCTGGACTTCTACACCTTC	CASSPDLDFYTF
TRBV25-1	.	TRBJ1-2	.	TGTGCCAGCAGTGAAGTGAGTGGGGTCTATGGCTACACCTTC	CASSEVSGVYGYTF
TRBV19	few	TRBJ2-1	.	TGTGCCAGTAGTACTACTGTTCTCAATGAGCAGTTCTTC	CASSTTVLNEQFF
TRBV6-5	.	TRBJ1-1	TRBD1	TGTGCCAGCAGCCAAGGACAGGGGGCGCGGGCTTTCTTT	CASSQGQGARAFF
TRBV7-8	.	TRBJ2-3	.	TGTGCCAGCAGCCCGTCGCGACAAGCTAGCACAGATACGCAGTATTTT	CASSPSRQASTDTQYF
TRBV12-3/TRBV12-4	.	TRBJ1-2	.	TGTGCCAGCACCCCAGAGCCCTGGAGTGGCTACACCTTC	CASTPEPWSGYTF
TRBV4-3	once	TRBJ1-6	.	TGCGCCAGCAGCCAAGCCTATGTTCTTCGTTCACCCCTCCACTTT	CASSQAYVLRSPLHF
TRBV6-5	once	TRBJ1-1	TRBD1	TGTGCCAGCATCCAGCGGGACAGGGAGACTGAAGCTTTCTTT	CASIQRDRETEAFF
TRBV12-3/TRBV12-4	.	TRBJ1-2	.	TGTGCCAGCAGGGTGGCGGGGCATGGCTACACCTTC	CASRVAGHGYTF
TRBV27	once	TRBJ2-1	.	TGTGCCAGCGGGAGACCATCCTACAATGAGCAGTTCTTC	CASGRPSYNEQFF
TRBV6-5	.	TRBJ1-1	.	TGTGCCAGCAGTTACTCGGGAGGGATGAACACTGAAGCTTTCTTT	CASSYSGGMNTEAFF
TRBV28	.	TRBJ2-3	.	TGTGCCAGCAAACTCGGGCCTAGCACAGATACGCAGTATTTT	CASKLGPSTDTQYF
TRBV12-5	.	TRBJ2-2	.	TGTGCTAGTGGTTTGGTACTCCGGCAGGGGAACACCGGGGAGCTGTTTTTT	CASGLVLRQGNTGELFF
TRBV5-1	.	TRBJ2-3	.	TGCGCCAGCAGCCCCGAGACCGGCCGGGATACGCAGTATTTT	CASSPETGRDTQYF
TRBV5-1	.	TRBJ2-1	TRBD1	TGCGCCAGCAGCCTCCGGGACAGAGCCTACAATGAGCAGTTCTTC	CASSLRDRAYNEQFF
TRBV3-1/TRBV3-2	.	TRBJ2-3	.	TGTGCCAGCAGCCCGCTAACGGGGTCGGCGCAGTATTTT	CASSPLTGSAQYF
TRBV21-1	.	TRBJ2-3	.	TGTGCCAGCAGCATTGGGACTAGCGGGATCATCGTCACAGATACGCAGTATTTT	CASSIGTSGIIVTDTQYF
TRBV5-1	.	TRBJ1-1	.	TGCGCCAGTCGAGACCAGGGGAACACTGAAGCTTTCTTT	CASRDQGNTEAFF
TRBV13	.	TRBJ1-2	.	TGTCCCAGCAGCCGACGACCGGGGGGGGCGGGCTATGGCTACACCTTC	CPSSRRPGGAGYGYTF
TRBV2	few	TRBJ2-7	.	TGTGCCAGCAGTCCTCAGGGGGGCCTTTTTTACGAGCAGTACTTC	CASSPQGGLFYEQYF
TRBV7-8	.	TRBJ2-7	TRBD1	TGTGCCAGCAGCTTAGTGTATGCAGGGGGAATCGACGAGCAGTACTTC	CASSLVYAGGIDEQYF
TRBV3-1/TRBV3-2	.	TRBJ1-1	TRBD1	TGTGCCAGCAGCCAAGATTTAACAGGGGCTTCGGCTTTCTTT	CASSQDLTGASAFF
TRBV20-1	.	TRBJ2-3	.	TGCAGTGCCCCTAGGTCCGATACGCAGTATTTT	CSAPRSDTQYF
TRBV5-1	.	TRBJ1-3	TRBD1	TGCGCCAGCAGCTTAGCCACAGGGGTCGGAAACACCATATATTTT	CASSLATGVGNTIYF
TRBV6-2/TRBV6-3	.	TRBJ1-1	.	TGTGCCAGCAGTTACTCGATCTACACTGAAGCTTTCTTT	CASSYSIYTEAFF
TRBV28	.	TRBJ2-2	TRBD2	TGTGCCAGCACCCGGGGACTAGCGGGAGGCCAAAGCGGGGAGCTGTTTTTT	CASTRGLAGGQSGELFF
TRBV7-9	.	TRBJ1-4	.	TGTGCCAGCAGCCCAGGTGAAAAACTGTTTTTT	CASSPGEKLFF
TRBV19	.	TRBJ2-1	TRBD1	TGTGCCAGTAGTATAGGACAGGGGGCGTTCCATGAGCAGTTCTTC	CASSIGQGAFHEQFF
TRBV6-5	few	TRBJ2-5	.	TGTGCCAGCAGTAACCGGGCGGCCGGAGAGACCCAGTACTTC	CASSNRAAGETQYF
TRBV6-5	once	TRBJ2-3	.	TGTGGGACCCGGGGGCTAGGCACAGATACGCAGTATTTT	CGTRGLGTDTQYF